This TCR beta chain was identified in a study of naive and memory T cell subsets. Study-wide findings and caveats: A few larger clonotypes appeared in naive repertoires, especially CD8, possibly memory cells re-expressing CD45RA. No ground truth validated the naive and memory repertoire findings. From naive to CM, EM and EMRA, diversity decreased and Gini increased.

The V segment lost 3 bases and the J segment 4 bases; nucleotides outside the gene matches: 0. The CDR3 extends over 12 amino acids. Germline CDR1 SEHNR, CDR2 FQNEAQ (reference sequence). Two oligonucleotides, mixed equimolar, formed the beta constant-region primer covering TRBC1 and TRBC2. Ligated cDNA was amplified by four rounds of PCR with nested alpha and beta constant-region primers and SP2. A 12-nucleotide UMI and the SP2 primer were added to the cDNA 3' end by oligonucleotide ligation. TCRdb processed the UMI-ligation and nested PCR reads anew with MiXCR; each CDR3 protein has one entry. The sample includes tens of thousands of distinct CDR3 sequences, 11% seen only once; the top ten take more than 0.11%. Remarks on this clonotype: What it binds is not known.

The TCR comes from a human donor in good health. The specimen sequenced was naive CD4+ T cells from blood. The chain joins TRBV7-9 to TRBJ2-7, with TRBD2 identical over 7 bases. CDR3 amino acids: CASSFSGYEQYF. In nucleotides, the CDR3 is TGTGCCAGCAGCTTTAGCGGGTACGAGCAGTACTTC.